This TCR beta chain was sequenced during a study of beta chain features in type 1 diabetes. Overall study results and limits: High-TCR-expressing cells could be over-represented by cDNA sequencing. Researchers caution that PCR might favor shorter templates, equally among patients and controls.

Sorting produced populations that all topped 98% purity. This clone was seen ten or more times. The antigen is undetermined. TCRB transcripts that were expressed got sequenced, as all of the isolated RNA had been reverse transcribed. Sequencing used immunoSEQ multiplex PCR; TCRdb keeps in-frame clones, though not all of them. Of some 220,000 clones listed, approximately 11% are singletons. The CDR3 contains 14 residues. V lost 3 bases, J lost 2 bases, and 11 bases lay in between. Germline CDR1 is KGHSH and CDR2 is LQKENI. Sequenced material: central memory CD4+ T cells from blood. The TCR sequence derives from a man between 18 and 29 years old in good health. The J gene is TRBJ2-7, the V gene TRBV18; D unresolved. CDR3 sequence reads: CASSPPLTTYEQYF. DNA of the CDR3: TGTGCCAGCTCACCCCCTCTAACTACCTACGAGCAGTACTTC.